Listed here is a single T cell receptor beta chain. This specimen comes from a study of tumor-infiltrating lymphocytes in oesophageal squamous cell carcinoma. TCRdb processed the PCR reads anew with MiXCR; each CDR3 protein has one entry. The data contain some 11,000 distinct CDR3 sequences, roughly 52% of them singletons. Sequencing was performed on esophageal tumor tissue. The clonotype was recovered from a female donor with esophageal squamous cell carcinoma.

CDR3 residues: CATSDSGTSGGRDQETQYF. In DNA form, the CDR3 reads TGTGCCACCAGTGACTCCGGGACTAGCGGGGGCCGTGACCAAGAGACCCAGTACTTC. The V and J genes are TRBV24-1 and TRBJ2-1; 14 bases fit TRBD2. The assigned J gene may be wrong: the sequence end matches TRBJ2-5 better. Germline V lookup: CDR1 KGHDR, CDR2 SFDVKD. This CDR3 comprises 19 residues.